This T cell receptor beta chain was identified in a study of tumour-infiltrating T cells in Burkitt lymphoma (dated by TCRdb to 2020 to 2021). Broadly, across the study: TCR repertoire data were correlated with clinical outcome; productive clonality predicted overall and progression-free survival, independent of established prognosticators including age at diagnosis.

This clone was picked up a small number of times. It has no known antigen specificity. No much larger clonotype is one base removed from it; base qualities were not supplied. Compared with germline, V lacks 1 base and J lacks 8 bases; bases without a gene match: 13. The CDR3 has 17 amino acids, counting the end cysteine and phenylalanine. The DNA shown is the 51-base CDR3, in frame from base 1. Reading the germline V gene gives CDR1 SQVTM and CDR2 ANQGSEA. Library prep was done by the immunoSEQ multiplex PCR assay. The table comes from immuneACCESS by way of TCRdb, which keeps in-frame sequences with V and J called. Part of the clones is missing from these tables; in studies checked, under half for an unresolved V gene and the rest for unknown reasons. The sample includes some 5,000 clones, with about a tenth observed a single time. The top ten constitute about 2.3% of the sample.

The rearrangement joined TRBV29-1 to TRBJ2-1, with TRBD2 matching 11 junction bases. The source material was tumor tissue. The receptor's source is a human donor with diffuse large B-cell lymphoma. CDR3 protein: CSVEGGASGGPVDEQFF. The DNA sequence is TGCAGCGTTGAAGGGGGGGCTAGCGGGGGGCCCGTGGATGAGCAGTTCTTC.